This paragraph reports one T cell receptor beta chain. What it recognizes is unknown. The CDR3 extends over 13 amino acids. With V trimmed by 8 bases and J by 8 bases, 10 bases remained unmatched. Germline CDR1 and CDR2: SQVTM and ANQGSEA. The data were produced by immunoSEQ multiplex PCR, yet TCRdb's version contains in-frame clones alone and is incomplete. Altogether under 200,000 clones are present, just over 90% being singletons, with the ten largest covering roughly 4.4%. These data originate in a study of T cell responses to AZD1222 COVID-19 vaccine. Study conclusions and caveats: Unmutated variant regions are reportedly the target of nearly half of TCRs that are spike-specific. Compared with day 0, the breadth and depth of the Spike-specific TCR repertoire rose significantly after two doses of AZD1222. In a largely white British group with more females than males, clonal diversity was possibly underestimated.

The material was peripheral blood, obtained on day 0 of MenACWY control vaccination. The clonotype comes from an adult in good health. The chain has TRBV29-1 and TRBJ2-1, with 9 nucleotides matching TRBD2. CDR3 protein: CSSRGTSFHEQFF. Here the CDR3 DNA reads TGCAGCTCCCGGGGGACTAGCTTCCATGAGCAGTTCTTC.